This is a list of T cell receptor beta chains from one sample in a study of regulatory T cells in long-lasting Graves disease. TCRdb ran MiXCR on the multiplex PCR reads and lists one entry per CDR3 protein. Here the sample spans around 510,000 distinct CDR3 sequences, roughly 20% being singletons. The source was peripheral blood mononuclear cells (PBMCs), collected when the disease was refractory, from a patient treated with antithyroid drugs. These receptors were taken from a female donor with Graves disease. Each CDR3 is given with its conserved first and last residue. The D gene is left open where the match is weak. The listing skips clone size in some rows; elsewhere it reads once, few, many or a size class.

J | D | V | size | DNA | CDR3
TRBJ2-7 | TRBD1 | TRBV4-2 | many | TGTGCCAGCAGGTACCGGGACAGTGATTCCTACGAGCAGTACTTC | CASRYRDSDSYEQYF
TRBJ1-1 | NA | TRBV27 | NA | TGCGCCGGCAGCGACCATGGGGGACGAGGGAAATTTACTGAAGCTTTCTTT | CAGSDHGGRGKFTEAFF
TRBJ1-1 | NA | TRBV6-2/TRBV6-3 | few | TGTGCCAGCAGTTCCGCGGGCCTAAAAGCTTTCTTT | CASSSAGLKAFF
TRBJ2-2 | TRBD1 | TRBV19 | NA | TGTGCCAGTAGCTCCTACAGGGGATTCGGGGAGCTGTTTTTT | CASSSYRGFGELFF
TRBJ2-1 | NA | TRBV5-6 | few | TGTGCCAGCAGCTTGCAGTACAATGAGCAGTTCTTC | CASSLQYNEQFF
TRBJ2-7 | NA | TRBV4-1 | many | TGCGCCAGCAGCCAAGATCGAGCAGGGCTTTACGAGCAGTACTTC | CASSQDRAGLYEQYF
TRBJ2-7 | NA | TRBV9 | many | TGTGCCAGCAGCGTACACGTAGGCTTCCTCATCTACGAGCAGTACTTC | CASSVHVGFLIYEQYF
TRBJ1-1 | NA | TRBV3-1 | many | TGTGCCAGCAGCCGTTTCTTGGGCAGGGCCGCCTCTGAAGCTTTCTTT | CASSRFLGRAASEAFF
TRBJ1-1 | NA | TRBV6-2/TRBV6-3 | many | TGTGCCAGCAGTTACGCAGGGCTCGGGACTGAAGCTTTCTTT | CASSYAGLGTEAFF
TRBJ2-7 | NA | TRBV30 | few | TGTGCCTGGAAGGGGGACGGCTACGAGCAGTACTTC | CAWKGDGYEQYF
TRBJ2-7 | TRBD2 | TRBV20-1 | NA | TGCAGTGCCCCGGGACTAGCGGGACACGAGCAGTACTTC | CSAPGLAGHEQYF
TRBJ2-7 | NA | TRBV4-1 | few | TGCGCCAGCAGCCAAGAGTCGGAGGGGGGCTACGAGCAGTACTTC | CASSQESEGGYEQYF
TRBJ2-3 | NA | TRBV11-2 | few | TGTGCCAGCAGCTTAGATGGGCTAGGTACAGATACGCAGTATTTT | CASSLDGLGTDTQYF
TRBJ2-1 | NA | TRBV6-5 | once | TGTGCCAGCAGTTCCGCAACTAATGAGCAGTTCTTC | CASSSATNEQFF
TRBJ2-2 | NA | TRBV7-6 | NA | TGTGCCAGCAGCTTAAAGGTTTTGGGCACCGGGGAGCTGTTTTTT | CASSLKVLGTGELFF